Following are 10 T cell receptor beta chains from one sample sequenced in a study of OX40 agonist ivuxolimab in advanced cancers. Some clones are missing from TCRdb's copy, which holds only in-frame ones; the method was immunoSEQ multiplex PCR. The data contain 65,000 to 80,000 clones, around 90% of them singletons. The sequencing used CD4+ or CD8+ T cells sorted from blood, collected in a trial of the OX40 agonist ivuxolimab. These receptors all stem from an adult with an advanced solid tumor such as melanoma, head and neck, liver or kidney cancer.

The chain links TRBV7-8 to TRBJ2-5; D is unresolved. The germline gives CDR1 SGHVS, CDR2 FQNEAQ. This CDR3 spans 14 amino acids. V was cut by 3 bases and J by 2 bases, with 10 bases left in between. The DNA of the CDR3 is TGTGCCAGCAGCTTTCTCCAAAGACAAGAGACCCAGTACTTC. Translation gives CASSFLQRQETQYF.

The chain combines TRBV18 with TRBJ1-2, with 7 nucleotides matching TRBD1. V lost 3 bases and J lost 5; bases outside the gene matches: 6. CDR3 size: 14 residues. Germline V CDR1 and CDR2: KGHSH, LQKENI. The CDR3 spells CASSPTGDNYGYTF. In DNA form, the CDR3 reads TGTGCCAGCTCACCTACAGGGGATAATTATGGCTACACCTTC.

This clone has a single count. V is TRBV27 and J is TRBJ2-4; a weak D match, TRBD2 (5 bases). The V and J ends lost 7 bases and 1 base respectively, with 14 bases between them. CDR1 MNHEY and CDR2 SMNVEV come from the germline V gene (reference sequence). CDR3 length: 15 amino acids. CDR3: CASTPLGEAKNIQYF. DNA for the CDR3: TGTGCCAGCACTCCCCTCGGGGAGGCCAAAAACATTCAGTACTTC.

The chain uses TRBV19 and TRBJ1-5; a weak D match, TRBD1 (5 bases). From germline, CDR1 is LNHDA and CDR2 SQIVND (reference sequence). The CDR3 consists of 15 residues. Trimming removed 7 bases from V and 2 bases from J, with 15 bases in between. The CDR3 sequence is CASTPGPGGNQPQHF. The CDR3 DNA sequence: TGTGCCAGTACCCCGGGGCCGGGGGGCAATCAGCCCCAGCATTTT.

V gene TRBV19 combines with J gene TRBJ2-2, with D possibly TRBD1 on 5 matching bases. Trimming left V 9 bases short and J 5 bases short, with 13 bases between. CDR1 is LNHDA and CDR2 is SQIVND in the germline V gene (reference sequence). The CDR3 covers 13 residues. CDR3 nucleotide sequence: TGTGCCAGCACGCCGCAGGGAACCGGGGAGCTGTTTTTT. Translating it yields CASTPQGTGELFF.

The chain carries TRBV28 and TRBJ2-3, with 9 bases aligning to TRBD2. CDR3 length: 11 residues. The germline V gene encodes CDR1 MDHEN and CDR2 SYDVKM. V was pared by 9 bases and J by 13 bases, with 8 bases of the junction left unmatched. The CDR3 protein is CASSSGRKEYF. CDR3 DNA sequence: TGTGCCAGTAGTAGCGGGAGAAAGGAGTATTTT.

The chain employs TRBV5-1 and TRBJ1-2; 11 nucleotides agree with TRBD1. The CDR3 has 14 residues. Germline CDR1 and CDR2: SGHRS and YFSETQ. The ends lost 0 bases at V and 7 bases at J; junction bases unmatched: 2. CDR3 region: CASSLEGTGGGYTF. As DNA, the CDR3 is TGCGCCAGCAGCTTGGAAGGGACAGGGGGTGGCTACACCTTC.

A single count supports this clone. CDR3 nucleotides: TGTGCCAGCAGCTTGGATGGTGCGAGCACAGATACGCAGTATTTT. It specifies CASSLDGASTDTQYF. The chain has TRBV5-4 and TRBJ2-3; no reliable D call. Trimming cost V 0 bases and J 0 bases, with 8 bases left between them. Germline CDR1 SGHNT, CDR2 YYREEE (reference sequence). This CDR3 comprises 15 residues. Variable domain in full (rest from reference TRBV5-4 and TRBJ2-3): ETGVTQSPTHLIKTRGQQVTLRCSSQSGHNTVSWYQQALGQGPQFIFQYYREEENGRGNFPPRFSGLQFPNYSSELNVNALELDDSALYLCASSLDGASTDTQYFGPGTRLTVL.

This chain joins TRBV2 and TRBJ2-1, with 10 positions matching TRBD2. The CDR3 consists of 15 residues. With V trimmed by 6 bases and J by 3 bases, 5 bases remained unmatched. The germline V gene encodes CDR1 SNHLY and CDR2 FYNNEI. Written as DNA, the CDR3 is TGTGCCAGCAGCAAACCTAGCGGGGGCTACAATGAGCAGTTCTTC. It specifies CASSKPSGGYNEQFF.

Only one count was recorded for this clone. Other DNA sequences within the sample encode an identical CDR3. The V gene is TRBV9, the J gene TRBJ1-3; D may be TRBD1 (6 bases). Germline V CDR1 and CDR2: SGDLS, YYNGEE. CDR3 length: 14 residues. Between the trimmed V and J ends, which lost 7 bases and 1 base, there was a span of 12 bases. CDR3 region: CASGGQPSGNTIYF. CDR3 sequence (DNA): TGTGCCAGCGGCGGACAGCCATCTGGAAACACCATATATTTT.